This is a list of T cell receptor beta chains from one sample in a study of OX40 agonist ivuxolimab in advanced cancers. TCRdb keeps only in-frame clones here, not all; method: immunoSEQ multiplex PCR. The data contain about 91,000 clones, around 85% of them seen just once; the ten biggest clones take up approximately 0.2%. This specimen consisted of CD4+ or CD8+ T cells sorted from blood, obtained in a trial of the OX40 agonist ivuxolimab. The receptors derive from an adult with an advanced solid tumor such as melanoma, head and neck, liver or kidney cancer. The CDR3 runs from the conserved cysteine through the conserved F or W. The D gene is left open where the match is weak.

D	V	J	CDR3
NA	TRBV30	TRBJ1-5	CAWSVSWQSGPQHF
NA	TRBV18	TRBJ1-4	CASSPPSPGIREKLFF
NA	TRBV30	TRBJ1-2	CAWSSTLGYSRGYTF
NA	TRBV18	TRBJ1-3	CASSLTGSSGNTIYF
NA	TRBV29-1	TRBJ2-3	CSVELATDTQYF
TRBD2	TRBV14	TRBJ2-2	CASSRWTSGSNTGELFF
TRBD1	TRBV5-1	TRBJ2-3	CASSPGQGGTDTQYF
TRBD2	TRBV9	TRBJ2-3	CASSVVAGITDTQYF
NA	TRBV28	TRBJ1-2	CASSLGWSGGLGYGYTF
TRBD2	TRBV5-6	TRBJ2-1	CASSPFGGGPYNEQFF
NA	TRBV6-5	TRBJ1-6	CASSYGVWSPLHF
NA	TRBV6-6	TRBJ2-5	CASRRTEQETQYF
TRBD1	TRBV5-3	TRBJ2-1	CARSPNRGTVNEQFF
TRBD2	TRBV4-1	TRBJ2-7	CASSQNRGRADEQYF
NA	TRBV19	TRBJ1-2	CASSIDMEGIYTF